This T cell receptor (beta chain) was found in a study of T cell repertoires in cytomegalovirus infection. MiXCR, run by TCRdb on the reads, gives a single entry per CDR3 protein. The sample has some 450,000 distinct CDR3 sequences, approximately 31% seen once. Germline V gives CDR1 DFQATT, CDR2 SNEGSKA (reference sequence). The CDR3 loop spans 12 amino acids. The V gene lost 1 base and the J gene lost 9 bases, with 10 bases spanning the gap. The specimen was PBMCs. The TCR was taken from a human donor in good health (CMV status not recorded). Some clones in this sample may be carry-over from other donors' samples. The chain employs TRBV20-1 and TRBJ2-1; D may be TRBD2 (5 bases). CDR3 coding DNA: TGCAGTGCTAGAGGGGAAGCGGTTGAGCAGTTCTTC. Translated, it gives CSARGEAVEQFF.